This is a list of T cell receptor beta chains from one sample in a study of T-cell memory formation after mild COVID-19. TCRdb reanalysed the 5' RACE reads using MiXCR and keeps one entry per CDR3 protein. The sample includes about 14,000 distinct CDR3 sequences, roughly 19% seen only once; the top ten take approximately 50%. The material sequenced was PBMCs or a T cell subset sorted from them (not recorded which). The origin of the receptors is an adult woman who had mild COVID-19 (a few samples of this study predate the infection). Cell type and time point are not known. CDR3s include the opening cysteine and the closing phenylalanine or tryptophan. Fields, in order: J gene, CDR3 length, V gene, clone size, D gene, CDR3 DNA, CDR3 protein. A D gene is named only where the DNA matches it firmly. Size is omitted from some rows. Given values are once, few, many or a class for expanded clones.

J gene: TRBJ2-2; CDR3 length: 14; V gene: TRBV25-1; clone size: many; D gene: .; CDR3 DNA: TGTGCCAGCAGTCGTGCGGCGAACACCGGGGAGCTGTTTTTT; CDR3 protein: CASSRAANTGELFF
J gene: TRBJ2-2; CDR3 length: 14; V gene: TRBV7-6; clone size: many; D gene: .; CDR3 DNA: TGTGCCAGCAGCTTAAGCCCGAACACCGGGGAGCTGTTTTTT; CDR3 protein: CASSLSPNTGELFF
J gene: TRBJ1-1; CDR3 length: 15; V gene: TRBV18; clone size: many; D gene: .; CDR3 DNA: TGTGCCAGCTCACGAGGGGTGTATATGAACACTGAAGCTTTCTTT; CDR3 protein: CASSRGVYMNTEAFF
J gene: TRBJ2-7; CDR3 length: 15; V gene: TRBV12-3/TRBV12-4; clone size: many; D gene: .; CDR3 DNA: TGTGCCAGCAGTTTTAGGAGGGCCTGGTCCTACGAGCAGTACTTC; CDR3 protein: CASSFRRAWSYEQYF
J gene: TRBJ2-7; CDR3 length: 15; V gene: TRBV25-1; clone size: many; D gene: TRBD1; CDR3 DNA: TGTGCCAGCAGTGATTCCGGGACAGCCTTACGGGAGCAGTACTTC; CDR3 protein: CASSDSGTALREQYF
J gene: TRBJ2-3; CDR3 length: 14; V gene: TRBV12-3/TRBV12-4; clone size: many; D gene: .; CDR3 DNA: TGTGCCAGCAGTTTAGTGGGGGCAATTAGTACGCAGTATTTT; CDR3 protein: CASSLVGAISTQYF
J gene: TRBJ2-1; CDR3 length: 18; V gene: TRBV24-1; clone size: many; D gene: TRBD2; CDR3 DNA: TGTGCCACCAGTGATTGGGCGTCTAGCGGGGGACCCTACAATGAGCAGTTCTTC; CDR3 protein: CATSDWASSGGPYNEQFF
J gene: TRBJ2-1; CDR3 length: 13; V gene: TRBV10-3; clone size: .; D gene: .; CDR3 DNA: TGTGCCATGGGGCTAGGAGACCCCAATGAGCAGTTCTTC; CDR3 protein: CAMGLGDPNEQFF
J gene: TRBJ2-3; CDR3 length: 14; V gene: TRBV7-6; clone size: many; D gene: .; CDR3 DNA: TGTGCCAGCAGCCCCCGTTGGAGCACAGATACGCAGTATTTT; CDR3 protein: CASSPRWSTDTQYF
J gene: TRBJ1-1; CDR3 length: 13; V gene: TRBV12-3/TRBV12-4; clone size: many; D gene: .; CDR3 DNA: TGTGCCAGCAGTTTTAAGGGGCCCACTGAAGCTTTCTTT; CDR3 protein: CASSFKGPTEAFF
J gene: TRBJ2-7; CDR3 length: 13; V gene: TRBV12-3/TRBV12-4; clone size: many; D gene: TRBD2; CDR3 DNA: TGTGCCAGCAGCGTTGGACTAGGCTACGAGCAGTACTTC; CDR3 protein: CASSVGLGYEQYF
J gene: TRBJ2-7; CDR3 length: 14; V gene: TRBV14; clone size: many; D gene: .; CDR3 DNA: TGTGCCAGCAGCCAAGTACCCTTGTTATACGAGCAGTACTTC; CDR3 protein: CASSQVPLLYEQYF
J gene: TRBJ2-1; CDR3 length: 16; V gene: TRBV9; clone size: many; D gene: .; CDR3 DNA: TGTGCCAGCAGCGTAGATGGGGCCTACTCCTACAATGAGCAGTTCTTC; CDR3 protein: CASSVDGAYSYNEQFF
J gene: TRBJ2-3; CDR3 length: 15; V gene: TRBV5-1; clone size: once; D gene: .; CDR3 DNA: TGCGCCAGCAGCTGGTGGCTAGCCGACACAGATACGCAGTATTTT; CDR3 protein: CASSWWLADTDTQYF
J gene: TRBJ2-7; CDR3 length: 12; V gene: TRBV25-1; clone size: medium-sized; D gene: .; CDR3 DNA: TGTGCCAGCAGCCCGGGCCTCTACGAGCAGTACTTC; CDR3 protein: CASSPGLYEQYF
J gene: TRBJ2-3; CDR3 length: 15; V gene: TRBV4-2; clone size: .; D gene: TRBD2; CDR3 DNA: TGTGCCAGCAGCCAAGATCGGACTAGCACCATTGCGCAGTATTTT; CDR3 protein: CASSQDRTSTIAQYF